Listed below are T cell receptor beta chains from one sample, sequenced in a study of response to subunit inactivated influenza vaccine. MiXCR, run by TCRdb on the RT-PCR reads, gives a single entry per CDR3 protein. Of about 170,000 distinct CDR3 sequences listed, about an eighth are singletons. These data were likewise used in another study, on T cells expressing NK-cell markers.

The sample consisted of CD8+ T cells sorted from PBMCs, taken 12 days after vaccination. Receptor source: a man between 45 and 60 years old who received an inactivated influenza vaccine. Each CDR3 is given with its conserved first and last residue. The order of the fields is CDR3 protein, CDR3 DNA, V gene, D gene, J gene, clone size. D genes are given only for firm matches. Size is stated for part of the rows, as once, few or many counts, or as a class when the clone is expanded.

CDR3aa: CSAPAPDSVRYEQYF; CDR3nt: TGCAGTGCCCCAGCCCCCGACTCGGTGAGATACGAGCAGTACTTC; v_gene: TRBV20-1; d_gene: -; j_gene: TRBJ2-7; abundance: -
CDR3aa: CASSVDRVSYEQYF; CDR3nt: TGTGCCAGCAGCGTAGATCGGGTATCCTACGAGCAGTACTTC; v_gene: TRBV9; d_gene: -; j_gene: TRBJ2-7; abundance: few
CDR3aa: CASRPGTTQAYNEQFF; CDR3nt: TGTGCCAGCAGACCCGGGACTACTCAGGCCTACAATGAGCAGTTCTTC; v_gene: TRBV6-1; d_gene: TRBD2; j_gene: TRBJ2-1; abundance: -
CDR3aa: CASSLGQGSTHF; CDR3nt: TGTGCCAGCAGTTTAGGACAGGGAAGTACCCACTTC; v_gene: TRBV27; d_gene: TRBD1; j_gene: TRBJ2-7; abundance: many
CDR3aa: CSARAGEQYF; CDR3nt: TGCAGTGCAAGAGCAGGGGAGCAGTACTTC; v_gene: TRBV20-1; d_gene: -; j_gene: TRBJ2-7; abundance: few
CDR3aa: CASSLRGMSEQYF; CDR3nt: TGTGCCAGCAGCCTTAGGGGTATGAGCGAGCAGTACTTC; v_gene: TRBV7-9; d_gene: -; j_gene: TRBJ2-7; abundance: -
CDR3aa: CASSLTGRSEKLFF; CDR3nt: TGTGCCAGCAGCCTCACAGGGAGAAGTGAAAAACTGTTTTTT; v_gene: TRBV13; d_gene: -; j_gene: TRBJ1-4; abundance: -
CDR3aa: CASSFPQGSGANVLTF; CDR3nt: TGTGCCAGCAGTTTTCCGCAGGGCTCTGGGGCCAACGTCCTGACTTTC; v_gene: TRBV12-3/TRBV12-4; d_gene: -; j_gene: TRBJ2-6; abundance: -
CDR3aa: CASKQGPTNEQFF; CDR3nt: TGTGCCAGCAAACAGGGGCCTACCAATGAGCAGTTCTTC; v_gene: TRBV28; d_gene: TRBD1; j_gene: TRBJ2-1; abundance: few
CDR3aa: CASGDEQYF; CDR3nt: TGTGCCAGCGGAGACGAGCAGTACTTC; v_gene: TRBV28; d_gene: -; j_gene: TRBJ2-7; abundance: medium-sized
CDR3aa: CAISARGVIQTLSDTDTQYF; CDR3nt: TGTGCCATCAGTGCCCGCGGTGTCATTCAGACCCTCTCTGACACAGATACGCAGTATTTT; v_gene: TRBV10-3; d_gene: -; j_gene: TRBJ2-3; abundance: few
CDR3aa: CASSAHNYGYTF; CDR3nt: TGTGCCAGCAGCGCGCACAACTATGGCTACACCTTC; v_gene: TRBV9; d_gene: -; j_gene: TRBJ1-2; abundance: many
CDR3aa: CASSLGYLEFTYNEQFF; CDR3nt: TGTGCCAGCAGCTTAGGGTACCTCGAGTTCACCTACAATGAGCAGTTCTTC; v_gene: TRBV11-2; d_gene: -; j_gene: TRBJ2-1; abundance: many
CDR3aa: CASSLGGRGNEQFF; CDR3nt: TGTGCCAGCAGCTTAGGTGGCAGGGGGAATGAGCAGTTCTTC; v_gene: TRBV7-9; d_gene: TRBD1; j_gene: TRBJ2-1; abundance: few